This TCR beta chain was profiled in a study of shared clonotypes between healthy human individuals. Study at large: A donor's plate count was three for CD4 naive and three for CD4 memory; CD8 naive had two and CD8 memory one.

Broader study findings: Clonotype sharing across donors was expected to vary with sequencing depth. Naive CD4 clonotypes overlapped across a few donors at approximately 5.5%.

In the naive CD8 group, cells lacked CD45RO and were positively selected for CCR7, so terminally differentiated effector memory CD45RA+ cells were left out. As regards this clone: Its antigen is currently unknown. Additional DNA sequences in this sample encode the identical CDR3.

It was across several immunoSEQ plates that each subset's genomic DNA was evenly split. The repertoire was sequenced with immunoSEQ multiplex PCR; TCRdb's copy has only in-frame clones and lacks some. The sample includes roughly 550,000 clones, around 95% of them seen just once. V lost 1 base to trimming and J lost 4 bases; unmatched junction nucleotides: 3. Germline CDR1 and CDR2: SGHAT and FQNNGV. The CDR3 totals 15 residues. Sequencing was performed on naive CD8+ T cells sorted from blood. The clonotype originates from a young woman in good health. The gene calls are TRBV11-2 and TRBJ1-3; 8 nucleotides match TRBD1. CDR3 region: CASSLGTGPGNTIYF. The DNA of the CDR3 is TGTGCCAGCAGCTTAGGGACAGGGCCGGGAAACACCATATATTTT.